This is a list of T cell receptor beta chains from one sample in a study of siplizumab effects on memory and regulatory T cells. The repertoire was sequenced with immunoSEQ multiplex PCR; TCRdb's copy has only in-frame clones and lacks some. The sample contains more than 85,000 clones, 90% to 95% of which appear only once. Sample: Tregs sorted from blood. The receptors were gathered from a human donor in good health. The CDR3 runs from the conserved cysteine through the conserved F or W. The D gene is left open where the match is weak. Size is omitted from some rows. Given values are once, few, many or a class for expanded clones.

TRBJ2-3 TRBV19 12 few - CASSIFGDTQYF TGTGCCAGTAGTATCTTCGGGGATACGCAGTATTTT
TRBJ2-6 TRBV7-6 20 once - CASSPNPMMIRYSGANVLTF TGTGCCAGCAGCCCAAACCCAATGATGATTCGCTACTCTGGGGCCAACGTCCTGACTTTC
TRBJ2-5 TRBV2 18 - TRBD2 CASITYGTSDPGAETQYF TGTGCCAGCATCACGTACGGGACTAGCGATCCAGGGGCCGAGACCCAGTACTTC
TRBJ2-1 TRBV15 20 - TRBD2 CATSSPTGTSGRARYNEQFF TGTGCCACCAGCAGCCCCACCGGGACTAGCGGGAGGGCAAGATACAATGAGCAGTTCTTC
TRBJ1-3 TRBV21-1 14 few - CAIAGLISGNTIYF TGTGCCATTGCAGGACTGATCTCTGGAAACACCATATATTTT
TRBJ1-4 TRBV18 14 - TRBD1 CASSPGQGNEKLFF TGTGCCAGCTCACCAGGACAGGGCAATGAAAAACTGTTTTTT
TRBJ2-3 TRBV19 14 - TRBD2 CASPDSSGVDTQYF TGTGCCAGCCCCGATAGTAGCGGGGTAGATACGCAGTATTTT
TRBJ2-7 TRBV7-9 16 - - CASSPRLPGAVHEQYF TGTGCCAGCAGCCCCCGATTGCCGGGGGCTGTCCACGAGCAGTACTTC
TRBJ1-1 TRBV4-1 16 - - CASSQEPLGVNTEAFF TGCGCCAGCAGCCAAGAGCCCCTGGGGGTTAACACTGAAGCTTTCTTT
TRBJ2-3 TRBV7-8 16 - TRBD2 CASSPRLAASLDTQYF TGTGCCAGCAGCCCCCGACTAGCGGCCTCTTTAGATACGCAGTATTTT
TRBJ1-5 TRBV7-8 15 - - CASSLVSRIGQPQHF TGTGCCAGCAGCTTAGTATCGCGAATTGGGCAGCCCCAGCATTTT
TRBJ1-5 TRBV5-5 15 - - CASSLAVGRDQPQHF TGTGCCAGCAGCTTGGCCGTGGGCCGCGATCAGCCCCAGCATTTT
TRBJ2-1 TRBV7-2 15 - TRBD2 CASSLGGTTYNEQFF TGTGCCAGCAGCTTAGGGGGGACTACCTACAATGAGCAGTTCTTC
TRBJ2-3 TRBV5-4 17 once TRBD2 CASSWPGGRKLTDTQYF TGTGCCAGCAGCTGGCCGGGCGGGAGGAAACTCACAGATACGCAGTATTTT
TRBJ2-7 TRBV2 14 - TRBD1 CASSGQGAWDEQYF TGTGCCAGCAGTGGACAGGGGGCTTGGGACGAGCAGTACTTC
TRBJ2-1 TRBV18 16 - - CASSPSSSGVYNEQFF TGTGCCAGCTCACCCTCTTCGAGCGGAGTGTACAATGAGCAGTTCTTC
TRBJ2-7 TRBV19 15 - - CASSREGQAPYEQYF TGTGCCAGTAGTAGGGAGGGACAGGCACCCTACGAGCAGTACTTC
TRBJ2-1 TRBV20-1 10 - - CSARTYEQFF TGCAGTGCTCGGACTTATGAGCAGTTCTTC
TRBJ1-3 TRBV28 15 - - CASSYSTGMGNTIYF TGTGCCAGCAGCTATTCCACAGGCATGGGAAACACCATATATTTT
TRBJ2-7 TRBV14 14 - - CASSQGGYSYEQYF TGTGCCAGCAGCCAAGGGGGGTACAGCTACGAGCAGTACTTC
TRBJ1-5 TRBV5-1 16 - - CASSLSRRGFNQPQHF TGCGCCAGCAGCTTGTCTCGGCGGGGTTTCAATCAGCCCCAGCATTTT
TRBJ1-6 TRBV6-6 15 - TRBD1 CASSYSGQGNSPLHF TGTGCCAGCAGTTACTCCGGACAGGGAAATTCACCCCTCCACTTT
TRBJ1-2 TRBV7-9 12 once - CASSLVLGGYTF TGTGCCAGCAGCTTAGTGTTGGGCGGCTACACCTTC
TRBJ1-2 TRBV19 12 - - CASSTMNLGYTF TGTGCCAGTAGTACAATGAACTTGGGCTACACCTTC
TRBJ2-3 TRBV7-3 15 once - CASSLMPRETDTQYF TGTGCCAGCAGCTTAATGCCCAGGGAAACAGATACGCAGTATTTT
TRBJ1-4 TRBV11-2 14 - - CASSFSRNNEKLFF TGTGCCAGCAGCTTTTCCCGTAACAATGAAAAACTGTTTTTT
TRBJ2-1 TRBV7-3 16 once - CASSQHPGDGRNEQFF TGTGCCAGCAGCCAGCACCCAGGGGACGGCCGGAATGAGCAGTTCTTC
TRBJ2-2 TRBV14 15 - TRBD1 CASSQWTGHTGELFF TGTGCCAGCAGCCAATGGACAGGGCACACCGGGGAGCTGTTTTTT
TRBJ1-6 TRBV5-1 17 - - CASSLEGRTSYNSPLHF TGCGCCAGCAGCTTGGAGGGTCGGACCTCCTATAATTCACCCCTCCACTTT
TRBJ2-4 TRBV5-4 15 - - CASSQPSGRGNIQYF TGTGCCAGCAGCCAACCTTCGGGCAGAGGGAACATTCAGTACTTC
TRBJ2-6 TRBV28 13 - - CASSGTGANVLTF TGTGCCAGCAGCGGGACGGGGGCCAACGTCCTGACTTTC
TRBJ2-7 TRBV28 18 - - CASSYSARNVGWLYEQYF TGTGCCAGCAGTTACTCAGCGCGTAATGTAGGGTGGCTCTACGAGCAGTACTTC
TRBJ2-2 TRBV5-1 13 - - CASSFTGPGELFF TGCGCCAGCAGCTTTACAGGGCCCGGGGAGCTGTTTTTT
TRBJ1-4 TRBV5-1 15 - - CASSLRGSTNEKLFF TGCGCCAGCAGCCTCAGGGGATCAACTAATGAAAAACTGTTTTTT
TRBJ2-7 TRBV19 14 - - CASSSRTGTYEQYF TGTGCCAGTAGTTCTCGGACTGGAACCTACGAGCAGTACTTC
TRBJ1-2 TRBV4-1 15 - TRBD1 CASRSTGVIRGGYTF TGCGCCAGTAGGTCTACAGGGGTGATTCGAGGTGGCTACACCTTC
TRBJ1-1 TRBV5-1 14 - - CASSLDGWNTEAFF TGCGCCAGCAGTTTGGACGGATGGAACACTGAAGCTTTCTTT
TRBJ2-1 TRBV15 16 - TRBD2 CATSRDLPAGVTEQFF TGTGCCACCAGCAGAGATTTGCCAGCGGGAGTGACTGAGCAGTTCTTC
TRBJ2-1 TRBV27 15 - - CASKVLAPLPNEQFF TGTGCCAGCAAGGTGCTAGCTCCCCTCCCTAATGAGCAGTTCTTC
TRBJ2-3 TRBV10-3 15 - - CAISGEAVYTDTQYF TGTGCCATCAGTGGGGAAGCGGTATACACAGATACGCAGTATTTT
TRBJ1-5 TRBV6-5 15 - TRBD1 CASSRRQGGNQPQHF TGTGCCAGCAGCCGGAGACAGGGAGGCAATCAGCCCCAGCATTTT
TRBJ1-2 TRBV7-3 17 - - CASSLTGPDGANYGYTF TGTGCCAGCAGCTTAACGGGACCGGACGGAGCTAACTATGGCTACACCTTC
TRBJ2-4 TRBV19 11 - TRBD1 CATGGTDIQYF TGTGCCACAGGGGGCACGGACATTCAGTACTTC
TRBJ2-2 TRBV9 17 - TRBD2 CASSSPRGGRNTGELFF TGTGCCAGCAGCTCCCCCCGGGGGGGAAGAAACACCGGGGAGCTGTTTTTT
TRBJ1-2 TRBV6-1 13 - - CASSERGSGGYTF TGTGCCAGCAGTGAACGGGGCTCTGGTGGCTACACCTTC
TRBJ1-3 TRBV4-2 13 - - CASSRPRGNTIYF TGTGCCAGCAGCCGGCCAAGGGGAAACACCATATATTTT
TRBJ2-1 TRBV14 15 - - CASSQYLSVNNEQFF TGTGCCAGCAGCCAATATTTGAGTGTCAACAATGAGCAGTTCTTC
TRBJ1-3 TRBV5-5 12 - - CASGLLWNTIYF TGTGCCAGCGGACTATTATGGAACACCATATATTTT
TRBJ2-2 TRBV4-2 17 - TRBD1 CASSPSPDRGRTGELFF TGTGCCAGCAGCCCTAGCCCCGACAGGGGTCGCACCGGGGAGCTGTTTTTT
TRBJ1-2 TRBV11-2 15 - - CASSPIGEPNYGYTF TGTGCCAGCAGCCCCATCGGGGAACCTAACTATGGCTACACCTTC
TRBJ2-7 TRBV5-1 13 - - CASASRGSYEQYF TGCGCCAGCGCCTCTAGGGGCTCCTACGAGCAGTACTTC
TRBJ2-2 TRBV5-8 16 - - CASTVIIAGYPGELFF TGTGCCAGCACCGTCATTATTGCAGGGTATCCCGGGGAGCTGTTTTTT
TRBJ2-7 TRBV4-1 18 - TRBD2 CASSQETSSGSFIYEQYF TGCGCCAGCAGCCAAGAAACGTCTAGCGGGAGCTTCATATACGAGCAGTACTTC
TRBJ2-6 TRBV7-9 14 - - CASSDFRRINVLTF TGTGCCAGCAGCGATTTTCGGAGGATCAACGTCCTGACTTTC
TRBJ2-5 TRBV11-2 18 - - CASSLIDRLTRGQETQYF TGTGCCAGCAGCTTAATCGACCGTCTGACCCGGGGCCAAGAGACCCAGTACTTC
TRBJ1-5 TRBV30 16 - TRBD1 CAWSDEQGHRNQPQHF TGTGCCTGGAGTGATGAACAGGGGCATCGCAATCAGCCCCAGCATTTT
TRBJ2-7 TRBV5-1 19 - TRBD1 CASSLGVRTGSLFSTGQYF TGCGCCAGCAGCTTGGGAGTTCGGACAGGGTCTCTTTTCTCTACGGGGCAGTACTTC
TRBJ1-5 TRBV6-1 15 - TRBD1 CASTVRQGLNQPQHF TGTGCCAGCACCGTAAGACAGGGACTCAATCAGCCCCAGCATTTT
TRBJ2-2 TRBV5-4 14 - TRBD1 CASSLDRGAGELFF TGTGCCAGCAGCTTGGACAGGGGTGCCGGGGAGCTGTTTTTT